This T cell receptor (beta chain) was captured in a study of T cell repertoires in cytomegalovirus infection. On the study more broadly: Both CMV infection and a matching HLA type were indicated by public TCR beta signatures.

TCRdb re-analysed the reads in MiXCR, keeping a single row per CDR3 protein. Here the sample spans 200,000 to 250,000 distinct CDR3 sequences, roughly 23% being singletons. CDR3 length equals 13 residues. V was pared by 4 bases and J by 5 bases, with 9 bases between. This clonotype has at least ten counts. The antigen remains undetermined. Study-level points and caveats: In two of eight donors, the top clonotype was HLA-C-restricted CMV-specific. Using cumulative public TCR beta family frequency, the authors identified those who carried CMV together with the relevant HLA.

The receptor comes from a human donor in good health (CMV status not recorded). Some clones in this sample may be carry-over from other donors' samples. Material: CD8+ T cells from PBMCs. The J gene is TRBJ2-1, the V gene TRBV12-3 or TRBV12-4; D may correspond to TRBD1 or TRBD2 (5 bases each). Here the CDR3 reads CASSYEGNNEQFF. The DNA of the CDR3 is TGTGCCAGCAGTTATGAGGGGAACAATGAGCAGTTCTTC.